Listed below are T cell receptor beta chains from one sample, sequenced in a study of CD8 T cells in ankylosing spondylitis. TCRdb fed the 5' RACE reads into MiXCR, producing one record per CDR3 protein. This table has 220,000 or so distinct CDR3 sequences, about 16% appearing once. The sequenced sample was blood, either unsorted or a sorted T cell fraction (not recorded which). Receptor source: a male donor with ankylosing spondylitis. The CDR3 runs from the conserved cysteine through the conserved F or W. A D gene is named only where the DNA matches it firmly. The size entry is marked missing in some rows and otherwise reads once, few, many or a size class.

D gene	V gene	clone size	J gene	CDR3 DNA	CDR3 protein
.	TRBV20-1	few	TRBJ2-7	TGCAGTGCTGCAGTAGCGGTAAAATCCTACGAGCAGTACTTC	CSAAVAVKSYEQYF
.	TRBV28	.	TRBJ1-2	TGTGCCAGCAGTTTATTCGCTAACTATGGCTACACCTTC	CASSLFANYGYTF
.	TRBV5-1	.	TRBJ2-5	TGCGCCAGCAGCTTGGCCCTGTCGTTTCGGGGTTCGGTGCGGCAAGAGACCCAGTACTTC	CASSLALSFRGSVRQETQYF
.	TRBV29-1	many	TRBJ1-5	TGCAGCGTTGAAGAGGGAGGCAATCAGCCCCAGCATTTT	CSVEEGGNQPQHF
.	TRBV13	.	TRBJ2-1	TGTGCCAGCAGCTCAACCGGGACTCCCCGGCGCGATGAGCAGTTCTTC	CASSSTGTPRRDEQFF
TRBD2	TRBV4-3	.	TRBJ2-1	TGCGCCAGCAGCCAGCGCACTAGCGGGAGGTTGGATGAGCAGTTCTTC	CASSQRTSGRLDEQFF
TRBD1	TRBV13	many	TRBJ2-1	TGTGCCAGCAGCTTTGAGGGGGCGAGATACAATGAGCAGTTCTTC	CASSFEGARYNEQFF
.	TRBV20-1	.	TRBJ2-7	TGCAGTGCTAGGGAGAGCGCCTCCTACGAGCAGTACTTC	CSARESASYEQYF
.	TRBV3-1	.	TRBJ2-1	TGTGCCAGCAGCCAATACCCTCTTACGGGGAGCTCCTACAATGAGCAGTTCTTC	CASSQYPLTGSSYNEQFF
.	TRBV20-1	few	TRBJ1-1	TGCAGTGCCAGCTGGAGGGTTACTGAAGCTTTCTTT	CSASWRVTEAFF
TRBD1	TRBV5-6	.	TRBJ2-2	TGTGCCAGCAGCTGGGGGACAGAGGGCACCGGGGAGCTGTTTTTT	CASSWGTEGTGELFF
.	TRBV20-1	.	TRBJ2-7	TGCAGTGCTAGAAGCCCCGCCGGGCCCTCCTACGAGCAGTACTTC	CSARSPAGPSYEQYF
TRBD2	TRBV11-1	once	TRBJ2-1	TGTGCCAGCAGAGCCCTGCTAGCGGGGGGGCATGAGCAGTTCTTC	CASRALLAGGHEQFF
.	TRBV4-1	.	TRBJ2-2	TGCGCCAGCAGTCGTCAGGCCGGGGAGCTGTTTTTT	CASSRQAGELFF
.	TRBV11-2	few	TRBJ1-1	TGTGCCAGCAGCTCACAGAACACTGAAGCTTTCTTT	CASSSQNTEAFF
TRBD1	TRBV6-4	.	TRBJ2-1	TGTGCCAGCAGTGACGCACAGGGGGCAGGTGAGCAGTTCTTC	CASSDAQGAGEQFF
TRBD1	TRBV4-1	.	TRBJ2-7	TGCGCCAGCAGCCAAGATCTTTCGTTGGGACAGGGGTACGAGCAGTACTTC	CASSQDLSLGQGYEQYF
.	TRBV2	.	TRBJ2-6	TGTGCCAGCAGTACTACAGGTCTGCCGGACGTCCTGACTTTC	CASSTTGLPDVLTF
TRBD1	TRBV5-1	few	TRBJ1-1	TGCGCCAGCAGCTCAGGGGGCGCGTTGGAAAACACTGAAGCTTTCTTT	CASSSGGALENTEAFF
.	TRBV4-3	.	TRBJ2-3	TGCGCCAGCAGCCACACGCGGGATACGCAGTATTTT	CASSHTRDTQYF